This TCR beta chain was identified in a study of cytomegalovirus exposure and HLA in healthy donors. For the study at large: The early release's HLA-typed donors yielded some 85 million unique TCRs.

The primer mix had 60 Vbeta and 13 Jbeta primers. The method was immunoSEQ multiplex PCR; TCRdb's version includes in-frame clones alone and lacks a portion of them. Among about 100,000 clones listed, more than 60% were seen once. Points from the study as a whole: With high specificity and sensitivity, the classifier reportedly diagnosed cytomegalovirus status. A later analysis linked a missense DCLRE1C variant to TCR beta V- and J-gene trimming. CMV serostatus stood as the only immune exposure information on hand.

Germline CDR1 KGHSH, CDR2 LQKENI. The CDR3 covers 16 residues. The V end lost 0 bases, the J end lost 6 bases, and 14 bases lay between the germline ends. Comments on this clone: Its antigen is undetermined.

The sample taken for sequencing was PBMCs. The chain joins TRBV18 to TRBJ2-2, with TRBD2 as a possible D gene (6 bases). The source of this sequence is a female donor in good health and CMV-seropositive. The CDR3 nucleotides read TGTGCCAGCTCACCACCGATACTAGCATCCGCCGGGGAGCTGTTTTTT. Its protein is CASSPPILASAGELFF.